The clone carrying this T cell receptor beta chain was observed a single time. V dropped 1 base and J dropped 5 bases, with 6 bases sitting between them. Germline V gives CDR1 MNHEY, CDR2 SVGAGI. This CDR3 has 13 residues. Sequencing used immunoSEQ multiplex PCR; TCRdb keeps in-frame clones, though not all of them. Of roughly 72,000 clones in the sample, 89% were seen once. The data belong to a study of OX40 agonist ivuxolimab in advanced cancers. Study as a whole: Patients were infused with ivuxolimab every 2 weeks at 0.01 to 10 mg/kg.

The chain links TRBV6-5 to TRBJ1-5; D ambiguous. Source: CD4+ or CD8+ T cells sorted from blood, taken in a trial of the OX40 agonist ivuxolimab. The receptor was derived from an adult with an advanced solid tumor such as melanoma, head and neck, liver or kidney cancer. DNA of the CDR3: TGTGCCAGCAGTTACTATAGGTATCAGCCCCAGCATTTT. This sequence encodes CASSYYRYQPQHF.